This paragraph reports one TCR beta chain. Its antigen is currently unknown. Treatment specified: oral pan-JAK inhibitor, 5-10 mg twice daily. Alopecia areata patients provided lesional scalp punch biopsies and peripheral blood. RNA extraction and reverse transcription yielded cDNA as sequencing template. Sequencing used immunoSEQ multiplex PCR; TCRdb keeps in-frame clones, though not all of them. The repertoire has roughly 100,000 clones, approximately 84% of them found once; the top ten carry 11%. These data belong to a study of CD8+ T cells in alopecia areata. Study-level findings and limits: Persistence of many expanded lesional clones was seen in scalp and blood during tofacitinib. A single nonresponder leaves the baseline CD8+ expansion link to response uncertain.

Germline V gene data show CDR1 as SEHNR and CDR2 as FQNEAQ (reference sequence). V gave up 1 base and J gave up 2 bases, with 6 bases separating them. This CDR3 is built from 13 residues. The TCR was taken from a human donor with alopecia areata. V gene TRBV7-9 combines with J gene TRBJ2-7; no definite D call. The specimen comprised CD8+ T cells sorted from blood, sampled between weeks 30 and 35, from a patient treated with tofacitinib. The CDR3 loop is CASSLGGTYEQYF. The CDR3, as DNA: TGTGCCAGCAGCTTAGGCGGAACCTACGAGCAGTACTTC.